This TCR beta chain was sequenced during a study of sequential checkpoint blockade in melanoma (dated by TCRdb to the late 2010s). With regard to the full study: Using 1:1 randomization, the trial assigned patients either to first-line nivolumab followed by ipilimumab (arm A) or to ipilimumab followed by nivolumab (arm B). Maintenance nivolumab came after each of the two trial sequences. Summary of the overall study and its limitations: The response-prediction model combining TCR metrics and mutation burden needs validation in larger, independent patient cohorts.

The treatment or condition label here, explained by the study, means: randomized to nivolumab then ipilimumab (arm A) or the reverse (arm B). None of the trial patients had been given prior DNA-damaging chemotherapy. On a FACS Aria II flow cytometer, live CD3+CD8+ cells that were negative for CD19 and CD56 were sorted from thawed PBMCs. CheckMate 064, a randomized, open-label phase II trial of sequential checkpoint blockade, was the source of the samples, all of which came from patients with melanoma. Peripheral blood mononuclear cells were collected by leukapheresis, purified with Ficoll-Paque, and frozen in human serum with around 9.8% DMSO. Immediately after sorting, the purity of the sorted blood CD3+CD8+ cells was confirmed to be >95%, and DNA was then extracted. CDR1 is given as GTSNPN and CDR2 as SVGIG, both from the germline V gene (reference sequence). Germline trimming: 3 bases from V, 5 bases from J; junction bases outside gene matches: 3. Inclusive of the bounding cysteine and phenylalanine, the CDR3 is 12 residues long. Only the CDR3 portion is preserved as DNA: 36 bases, with reading frame beginning at the first base.

TCRbeta CDR3 regions were immunosequenced from genomic DNA with the immunoSEQ Assay. Before high-throughput sequencing, the genomic DNA was amplified using bias-controlled multiplex PCR. The study's own analysis went as follows. To quantify the absolute abundance of each unique TCRbeta CDR3 region, the sequences were collapsed and filtered. Clonality, defined as 1 minus Pielou's evenness, was calculated using only productive rearrangements. A previously published method was used to identify clones with significantly greater frequencies in on-treatment samples than in baseline samples. TCRdb mirrors the immuneACCESS table, restricted to in-frame sequences. Some clones are absent from its copies; in checked studies, under half trace to an unresolved V gene, and the reason for the others is unknown. V, J and clone size derive from that table, while D and trimming were established from the DNA sequence. In this sample the table shows under 40,000 clones, nearly 90% of which occur a single time. Over 10% of the sample is in the top ten clones.

Points on this clone: The antigen it recognizes is unknown. No clone much larger than this one lies a single base away; base qualities are absent.

The source was CD8+ T cells sorted from blood (inferred from file names), collected from a patient given nivolumab and ipilimumab in sequence. The sequence was collected from a human donor with melanoma. The V gene is TRBV30 and the J gene is TRBJ1-1, with 7 bases matching TRBD1. Read as DNA, the sequence is TGTGCCTGGAGGCCAGGGGGGACTGAAGCTTTCTTT. This encodes CAWRPGGTEAFF.